This record concerns one TCR beta chain sequence. Clones were read by immunoSEQ multiplex PCR, and TCRdb kept only the in-frame ones, dropping some. The repertoire holds about 76,000 clones, around 84% seen once, with roughly 2.4% in the top ten. The data were taken from a study of OX40 agonist ivuxolimab in advanced cancers. J lost 4 bases, V lost 6 bases, and 7 bases had no gene match. The CDR3 loop spans 14 amino acids. The germline V gene has CDR1 LNHDA and CDR2 SQIVND (reference sequence). This chain uses TRBV19 with TRBJ2-7, with 9 bases fitting TRBD1. The sequence came from an adult with an advanced solid tumor such as melanoma, head and neck, liver or kidney cancer. The sequenced sample was CD4+ or CD8+ T cells sorted from blood, obtained in a trial of the OX40 agonist ivuxolimab. In DNA, the CDR3 is TGTGCCAGTAGGTCGACAGGGGGTTCGTACGAGCAGTACGTC. Amino acid sequence: CASRSTGGSYEQYV.